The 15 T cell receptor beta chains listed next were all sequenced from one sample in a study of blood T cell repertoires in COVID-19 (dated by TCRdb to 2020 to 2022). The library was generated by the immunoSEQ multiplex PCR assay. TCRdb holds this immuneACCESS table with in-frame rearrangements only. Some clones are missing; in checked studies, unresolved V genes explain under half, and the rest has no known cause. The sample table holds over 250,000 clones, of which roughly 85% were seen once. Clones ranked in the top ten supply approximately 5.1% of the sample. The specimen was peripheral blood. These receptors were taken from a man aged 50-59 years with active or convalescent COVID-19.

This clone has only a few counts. The CDR3 nucleotides are TGTGCCAGCAGCTTAGGAGGGGGCGACTATGGCTACACCTTC. Protein product: CASSLGGGDYGYTF. The chain joins TRBV11-2 to TRBJ1-2; 7 positions match TRBD1. Trimming took 1 base from V and 3 from J; bases not matched to a gene: 2. In germline, CDR1 is SGHAT, CDR2 FQNNGV. The CDR3 extends over 14 amino acids.

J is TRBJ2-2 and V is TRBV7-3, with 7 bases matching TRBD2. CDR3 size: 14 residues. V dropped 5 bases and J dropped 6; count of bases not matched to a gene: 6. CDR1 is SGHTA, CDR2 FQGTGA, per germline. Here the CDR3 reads CASSPGLFAGELFF. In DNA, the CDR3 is TGTGCCAGCAGCCCGGGACTATTTGCCGGGGAGCTGTTTTTT.

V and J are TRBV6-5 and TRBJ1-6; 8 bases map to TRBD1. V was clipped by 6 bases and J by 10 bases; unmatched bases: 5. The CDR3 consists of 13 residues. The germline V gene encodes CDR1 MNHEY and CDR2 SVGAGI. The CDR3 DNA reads TGTGCCAGCAGCGACAGGGGATTGTCACCCCTCCACTTT. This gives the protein CASSDRGLSPLHF.

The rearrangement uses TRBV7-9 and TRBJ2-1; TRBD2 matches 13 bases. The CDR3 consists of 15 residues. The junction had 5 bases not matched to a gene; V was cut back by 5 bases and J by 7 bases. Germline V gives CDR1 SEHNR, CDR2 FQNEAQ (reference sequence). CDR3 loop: CASSRLAGGQNEQFF. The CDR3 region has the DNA TGTGCCAGCAGCCGACTAGCGGGAGGCCAGAATGAGCAGTTCTTC.

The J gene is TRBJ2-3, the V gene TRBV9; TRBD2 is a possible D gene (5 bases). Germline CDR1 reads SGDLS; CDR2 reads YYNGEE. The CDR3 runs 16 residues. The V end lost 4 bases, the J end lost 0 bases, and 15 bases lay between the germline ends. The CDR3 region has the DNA TGTGCCAGCAGCATCTCTAGCAGAGCTAGCACAGATACGCAGTATTTT. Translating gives CASSISSRASTDTQYF. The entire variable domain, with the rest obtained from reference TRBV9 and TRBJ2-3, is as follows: DSGVTQTPKHLITATGQRVTLRCSPRSGDLSVYWYQQSLDQGLQFLIQYYNGEERAKGNILERFSAQQFPDLHSELNLSSLELGDSALYFCASSISSRASTDTQYFGPGTRLTVL.

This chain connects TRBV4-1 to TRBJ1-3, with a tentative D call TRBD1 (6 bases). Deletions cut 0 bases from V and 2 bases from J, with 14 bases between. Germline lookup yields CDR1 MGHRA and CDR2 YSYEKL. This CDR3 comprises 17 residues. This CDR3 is CASSQETRPGAGNTIYF. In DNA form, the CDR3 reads TGCGCCAGCAGCCAAGAAACCCGTCCAGGGGCTGGAAACACCATATATTTT.

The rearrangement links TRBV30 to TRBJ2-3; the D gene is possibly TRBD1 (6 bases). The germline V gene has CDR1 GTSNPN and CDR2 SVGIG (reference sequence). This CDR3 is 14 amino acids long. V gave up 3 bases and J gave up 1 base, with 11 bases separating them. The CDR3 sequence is CAWRRGQRTDTQYF. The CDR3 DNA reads TGTGCCTGGAGAAGGGGACAACGCACAGATACGCAGTATTTT.

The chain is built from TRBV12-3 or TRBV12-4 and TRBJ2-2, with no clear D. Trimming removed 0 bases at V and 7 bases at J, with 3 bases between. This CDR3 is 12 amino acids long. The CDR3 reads CASSLAYGELFF. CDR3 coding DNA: TGTGCCAGCAGTTTAGCGTACGGGGAGCTGTTTTTT.

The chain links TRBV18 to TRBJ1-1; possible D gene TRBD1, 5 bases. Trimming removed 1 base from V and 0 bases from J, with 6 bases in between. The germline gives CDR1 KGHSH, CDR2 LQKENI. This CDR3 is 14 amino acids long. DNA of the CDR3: TGTGCCAGCTCACCACAGGGGATGAACACTGAAGCTTTCTTT. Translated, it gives CASSPQGMNTEAFF.

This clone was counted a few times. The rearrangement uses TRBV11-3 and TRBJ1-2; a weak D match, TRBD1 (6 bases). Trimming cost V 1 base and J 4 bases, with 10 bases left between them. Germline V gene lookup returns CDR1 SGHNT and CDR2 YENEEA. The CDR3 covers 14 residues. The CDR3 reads CASSLVRTAYGYTF. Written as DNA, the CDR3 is TGTGCCAGCAGCTTAGTGAGGACAGCCTATGGCTACACCTTC. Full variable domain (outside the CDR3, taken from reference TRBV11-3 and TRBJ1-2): EAGVVQSPRYKIIEKKQPVAFWCNPISGHNTLYWYLQNLGQGPELLIRYENEEAVDDSQLPKDRFSAERLKGVDSTLKIQPAELGDSAVYLCASSLVRTAYGYTFGSGTRLTVV.

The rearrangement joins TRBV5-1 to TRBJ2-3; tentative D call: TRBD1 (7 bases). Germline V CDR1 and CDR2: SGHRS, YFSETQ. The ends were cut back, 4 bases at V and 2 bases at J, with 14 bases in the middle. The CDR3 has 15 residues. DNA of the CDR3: TGCGCCAGCAGCCCGGAGGGACAGACCACAGATACGCAGTATTTT. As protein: CASSPEGQTTDTQYF.

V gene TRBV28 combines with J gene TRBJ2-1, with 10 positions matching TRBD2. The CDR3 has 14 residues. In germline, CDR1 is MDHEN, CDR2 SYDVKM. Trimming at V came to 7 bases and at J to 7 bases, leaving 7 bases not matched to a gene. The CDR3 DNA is TGTGCCAGCACCGAAGCGGGAGGGGTGAATGAGCAGTTCTTC. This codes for CASTEAGGVNEQFF.

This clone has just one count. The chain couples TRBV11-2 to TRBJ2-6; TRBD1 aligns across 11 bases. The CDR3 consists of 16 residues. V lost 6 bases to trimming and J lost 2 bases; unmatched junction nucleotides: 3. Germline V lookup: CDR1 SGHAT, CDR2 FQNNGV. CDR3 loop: CASSRTGGAGANVLTF. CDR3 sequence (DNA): TGTGCCAGCAGTCGGACAGGGGGCGCTGGGGCCAACGTCCTGACTTTC.

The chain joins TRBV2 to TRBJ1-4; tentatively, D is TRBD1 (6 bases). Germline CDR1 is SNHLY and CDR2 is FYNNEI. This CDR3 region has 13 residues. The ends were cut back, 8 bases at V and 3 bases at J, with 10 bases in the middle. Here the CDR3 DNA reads TGTGCCAGCCAGACAGGTCCTAATGAAAAACTGTTTTTT. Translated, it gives CASQTGPNEKLFF. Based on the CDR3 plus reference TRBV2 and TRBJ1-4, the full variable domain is EPEVTQTPSHQVTQMGQEVILRCVPISNHLYFYWYRQILGQKVEFLVSFYNNEISEKSEIFDDQFSVERPDGSNFTLKIRSTKLEDSAMYFCASQTGPNEKLFFGSGTQLSVL.

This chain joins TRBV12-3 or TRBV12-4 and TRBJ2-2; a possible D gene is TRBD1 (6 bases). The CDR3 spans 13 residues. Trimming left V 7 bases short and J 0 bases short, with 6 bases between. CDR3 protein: CASNRANTGELFF. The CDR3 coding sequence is TGTGCCAGCAACAGGGCGAACACCGGGGAGCTGTTTTTT.